The sequence of this T cell receptor (beta chain) was determined in a study of cytomegalovirus exposure and HLA in healthy donors (dated by TCRdb to about 2017). Turning to the overall study: An earlier analysis of approximately 640 of the donors reported 250 to 300 Gb of sequence data and roughly 110 million unique TCR beta sequences from approximately 180 million T cells. Approximately 300 gigabases of sequencing data and around 85 million unique TCR sequences made up an early release that covered approximately 650 HLA-typed donors. Of the roughly 420 genotyped donors, roughly 76% were placed in the genetic ancestry cluster associated with self-reported Caucasian donors. The study was designed to test whether signatures of past pathogen exposure could be identified by cataloging public T cell receptors. Using immunosequencing, the study profiled T cell repertoires from some 670 subjects and related those repertoires to cytomegalovirus serostatus. Along with the roughly 700-subject first cohort, a separate validation cohort of over 90 different subjects was used. To predict cytomegalovirus infection status, the study brought together high-throughput TCR immunosequencing, statistical association of individual TCRs with disease status, and machine learning. In a later analysis, previously published TCR beta repertoires from hundreds of donors were re-analyzed and high-resolution HLA genotyping was added so that TCR occurrence patterns could be studied. In the later analysis, no new phenotypic data were used to find candidate immune exposures; instead, reliance was placed on TCR beta sequences and their occurrence across donors. An earlier analysis of around 580 of the donors used high-throughput TCR beta sequencing to judge whether each TCR beta V gene segment behaved as functional or pseudogenic. Alongside the repertoire data, information on donor age, sex, ethnicity and CMV serostatus was compiled. A later genetic analysis used genome-wide SNP genotypes for about 55% of the 666 donors, treating that subset as a discovery cohort. Every repertoire in the discovery cohort had been generated on one and the same sequencing platform. HLA typing included class I and class II loci at four-digit resolution. The number of typed donors differed by locus: 629-630 for A, B, C, DRB1 and DQB1; about 520 for DQA1; approximately 600 for DPA1; and around 470 for DPB1. A few DR-DQ haplotypes were treated as single units for association and clustering because of strong linkage in the cohort. Among several hundred genotyped donors of the cohort, an average of roughly 230,000 unique TCR beta nucleotide sequences was sequenced per donor, of which about 18% were non-productive.

In total, 630 or so healthy bone marrow donors made up the cohort. At the time of sampling, every cohort member was nominally healthy, though immune exposures that went unrecorded were likely present. The donor was CMV seronegative and belonged to the group of 352 seronegative cohort members. Each donor provided a peripheral blood sample, and peripheral blood mononuclear cells were used for TCR beta sequencing. Genomic DNA was extracted from the blood cell samples with the Qiagen DNeasy Blood Extraction Kit. The full study reports these points: Broadly in line with IMGT annotations, most TCR beta V segments showed up in productive rearrangements about 87% or about 30% of the time in an earlier analysis of roughly 590 of the donors. Only TCR beta chains were sequenced in this cohort, and the absence of alpha or paired-chain data limited detectable features. A further reported finding was that TCR beta sequences accurately predicted the HLA-A and HLA-B alleles for most subjects in the first cohort. An association between a missense DCLRE1C variant and V-gene and J-gene trimming of TCR beta chains was found in a later genetic analysis and replicated in an independent cohort. Presence/absence analyses assumed roughly uniform sequencing depth across donors, an assumption that may not hold. According to the authors, the approach could potentially be generalized to other disease states and immunological phenotypes. Because some donors lacked HLA typing at each locus, the association tests relied only on the typed subset. According to a later analysis, most CMV-associated TCR beta chains appeared to be HLA-restricted, and the HLA associations seemed to be driven largely by CMV exposure. In a later analysis, HLA-associated TCR beta chains showed more clonal expansion and lower generation probabilities than non-associated chains that were equally common. When HLA alleles, especially DR and DQ, strongly co-occurred, attributing TCR associations to individual alleles was difficult. In the study, around 150 TCR beta chains were listed as associated with cytomegalovirus. In vitro tests confirmed that a few of the cytomegalovirus-associated TCR beta chains recognize cytomegalovirus antigens. For the cohort, immune exposure information was limited to CMV serostatus. The 87-base-pair reads could not distinguish some IMGT-functional V segments, including TRBV6-2 and TRBV6-3, so those segments were excluded. A later analysis associated about 18,000 TCR beta sequences with specific HLA alleles at a false discovery rate of 0.05. The classifier was reported to diagnose cytomegalovirus status with high specificity and sensitivity in both the original cohort and the validation cohort. Compared with the approximately 710-donor mean, donors in an Asian-associated ancestry cluster had fewer N-insertions in productive TCRs, according to a later genetic analysis. A later analysis reported that several top co-occurrence clusters appeared linked to parvovirus B19, influenza, CMV and Epstein-Barr virus. According to a later analysis, TCR association rates differed among HLA loci, with DRB1 alleles showing the most associated TCRs and HLA-C alleles showing the fewest. Most TCR sequences were observed very rarely across donors, whereas some public TCRs were present in many individuals. The sequencing pipeline was judged likely to have produced a cluster of highly shared sequence variants as a technical artifact. Linkage disequilibrium might explain the correlated functional status among segregating V segments, but an unknown experimental factor could not be ruled out. The earlier analysis of approximately 540 of the donors excluded approximately 15 rarely observed V segments, including chromosome 9 orphons, because counts were too low.

Regarding this clone: Its antigen has not been determined. Qualities for individual bases were not recorded, and no much larger clone is one base off.

The library relied on the immunoSEQ multiplex PCR assay. A mixture of 60 forward primers for TCR Vbeta segments and 13 reverse primers for TCR Jbeta segments was used in the multiplex PCR. The CDR3 region of rearranged TCR beta genes was amplified from genomic DNA with a multiplex PCR assay. The amplified TCR beta libraries were sequenced on the Illumina HiSeq System as 87-base-pair reads. As for the authors' bioinformatics: A later analysis counted 65 million to 90 million unique TCR beta chains across the 650 to 800 repertoires, and 10 million to 11 million of these chains were shared by at least two donors. Raw reads were error-corrected and collapsed into unique sequences by a nearest-neighbor algorithm in which closely related sequences were merged to remove PCR and sequencing errors. V, D and J gene segments were assigned by aligning CDR3 sequences to IMGT reference sequences. Each retained sequence needed at least a six-nucleotide match to both a V gene segment and a J gene segment. A rearrangement counted as productive if the CDR3 had no stop codons and remained in frame with V and J, and every other rearrangement counted as non-productive. CDR3 was defined by IMGT convention, running from the second conserved V-encoded cysteine to the conserved J-encoded phenylalanine. The earlier analysis of around 640 of the donors excluded sequences that lacked an unambiguous match to a single V gene segment. An earlier analysis of around 600 of the donors classified V segments as functional when productive rearrangements were above 56.7% and as segregating when the standard deviation between donors was above 5%. A statistical classification framework was built to diagnose cytomegalovirus status from the catalog of TCR beta chain sequences. A later analysis assigned V and J genes by comparing TCR nucleotide sequences with IMGT/GENE-DB human TR gene sequences. The TCRdist pipeline was used in a later analysis to assign CDR3 sequences and most-parsimonious VDJ recombination scenarios. In a later analysis, every TCR beta chain was defined by the combination of its CDR3 amino acid sequence and its V-gene family, and reads without a unique V-gene family were dropped. To address suspected cross-contamination and a sequencing artifact, a later analysis removed a few hundred highly shared, low-generation-probability nucleotide sequences. A later analysis calculated a clonal expansion index for each public chain from normalized within-repertoire ranks of inferred template counts. In a later analysis, generation probabilities were computed with a VDJ recombination model fitted to out-of-frame rearrangements, and the resulting probabilities were checked against IGoR. A later analysis scored TCR-TCR, TCR-HLA and TCR-CMV co-occurrence with hypergeometric tests, applying a repertoire-size bias correction to TCR pairs. A later analysis estimated false discovery rates by permuting HLA or CMV assignments 20 times. A later analysis grouped co-occurring TCRs with DBSCAN, adding TCRdist sequence similarity when clustering within HLA-allele-positive subsets. For co-occurrence clustering, repertoires with fewer than 30,000 or more than 120,000 public chains were excluded, along with about five repertoires with anomalous nucleotide sharing. This immuneACCESS table, as held by TCRdb, lists in-frame sequences with V and J called but not all clones. Of the missing ones, under half trace to an unresolved V gene in checked studies; the others have no known cause. The V and J calls and clone size come from that table; D and trimming were worked out from the DNA. The sample table records under 150,000 clones; 70% to 85% of these occur just once. Together, the top ten hold more than 2.5% of the sample.

Reading from cysteine to phenylalanine, the CDR3 counts 15 amino acids. Only CDR3 DNA is held: 45 bases, read in frame from base 1. Looking up the germline V gene yields CDR1 MNHNS and CDR2 SASEGT. Relative to germline, V is 6 bases shorter and J is 10 bases shorter, with 21 bases between their ends. This TCR was sampled from a male donor in good health and CMV-seronegative. The V and J genes are TRBV6-1 and TRBJ1-4, with no D gene named confidently. Sequencing input: PBMCs. The CDR3 amino acid sequence is: CASRRAGGMIGKLFF. In nucleotide form, the sequence is TGTGCCAGCAGGAGGGCGGGAGGGATGATCGGAAAACTGTTTTTT.